This T cell receptor beta chain was recorded in a study of blood T cell repertoires in COVID-19. Background on the study: Whether acute or convalescent, the COVID-19 samples came from the United States, Italy and Spain. T cells, B-cell-depleted T cells, or PBMCs provided the cDNA or gDNA that served as material.

Per the study methods: By means of reference gene primer amplification, nucleated cell counts were estimated. TCRdb's table, derived via immunoSEQ multiplex PCR, lists solely in-frame clones and lacks some. The V and J calls and clone size come from that table; D and trimming were worked out from the DNA. The sample consists of over 250,000 clones, approximately 87% of them appearing once. V shed 3 bases, J shed 5 bases, and the junction held 11 bases outside the gene matches. This CDR3 contains 16 residues. Germline values: CDR1 SGHVS, CDR2 FNYEAQ. The receptor was derived from a woman between 40 and 50 years old who had recovered from COVID-19. The chain carries TRBV7-6 and TRBJ2-5, with TRBD2 matching 8 bases. What was sequenced was peripheral blood. CDR3 loop: CASSFSWSREGETQYF. CDR3 coding DNA: TGTGCCAGCAGCTTCTCCTGGTCCCGGGAGGGGGAGACCCAGTACTTC.